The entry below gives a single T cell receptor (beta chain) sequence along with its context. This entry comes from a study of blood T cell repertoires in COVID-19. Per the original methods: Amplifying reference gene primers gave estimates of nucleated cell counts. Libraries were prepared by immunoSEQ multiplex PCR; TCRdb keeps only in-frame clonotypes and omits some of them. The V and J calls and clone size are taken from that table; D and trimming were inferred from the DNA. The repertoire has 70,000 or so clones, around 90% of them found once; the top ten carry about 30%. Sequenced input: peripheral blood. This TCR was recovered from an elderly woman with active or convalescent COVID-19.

The DNA of the CDR3 is TGTGCCAGCTCACCACAGCCATCCTTCTCCTACGAGCAGTACTTC. Translation: CASSPQPSFSYEQYF. The J gene is TRBJ2-7, the V gene TRBV18; D is ambiguous. Germline V gene sequence: CDR1 KGHSH, CDR2 LQKENI. V lost 1 base, J lost 0 bases, and 10 bases lay in between. The CDR3 length is 15 residues.